This TCR beta chain was obtained from a study of Graves' ophthalmopathy and Graves' hyperthyroidism. Per the germline V gene, CDR1 is SGHRS and CDR2 is YFSETQ. The CDR3 is 16 residues long. V lost 2 bases to trimming and J lost 4 bases; unmatched junction nucleotides: 5. The study enrolled ophthalmopathy donors with moderate-to-severe activity, CAS ≥3, NOSPECS ≥4 and duration under 3 months. This clonotype has a handful of counts. TCR beta CDR3 amplification used RNA transcripts. The authors performed first-round RT-PCR with HTBI primers and then a second-round multiplex PCR. TCRdb re-analysed the multiplex PCR reads in MiXCR, keeping a single row per CDR3 protein. The sample lists about 700,000 distinct CDR3 sequences; under 50% were seen once.

The source is an adult man with Graves' ophthalmopathy. V usage is TRBV5-1 and J usage is TRBJ2-5; 13 bases agree with TRBD2. Source material: peripheral blood. CDR3 DNA: TGCGCCAGCAGCTTCATTCGGACTAGCGGGAGAGAGACCCAGTACTTC. This codes for CASSFIRTSGRETQYF.